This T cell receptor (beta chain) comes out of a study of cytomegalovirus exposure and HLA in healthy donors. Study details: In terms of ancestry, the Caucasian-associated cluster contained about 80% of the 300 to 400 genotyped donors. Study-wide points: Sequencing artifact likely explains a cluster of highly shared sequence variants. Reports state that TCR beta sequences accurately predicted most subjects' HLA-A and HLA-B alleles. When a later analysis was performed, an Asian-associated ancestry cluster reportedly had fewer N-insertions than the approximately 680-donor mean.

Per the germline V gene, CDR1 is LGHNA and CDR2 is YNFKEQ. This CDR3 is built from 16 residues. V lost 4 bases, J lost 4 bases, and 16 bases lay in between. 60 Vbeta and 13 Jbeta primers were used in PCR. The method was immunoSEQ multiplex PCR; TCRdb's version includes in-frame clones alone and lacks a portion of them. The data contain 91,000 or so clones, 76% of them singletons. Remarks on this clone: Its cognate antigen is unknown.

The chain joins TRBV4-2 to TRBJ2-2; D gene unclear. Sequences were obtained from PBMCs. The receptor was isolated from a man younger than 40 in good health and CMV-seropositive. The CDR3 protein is CASSPRLSSGTGELFF. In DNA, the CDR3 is TGTGCCAGCAGCCCCCGCCTATCGTCCGGCACCGGGGAGCTGTTTTTT.